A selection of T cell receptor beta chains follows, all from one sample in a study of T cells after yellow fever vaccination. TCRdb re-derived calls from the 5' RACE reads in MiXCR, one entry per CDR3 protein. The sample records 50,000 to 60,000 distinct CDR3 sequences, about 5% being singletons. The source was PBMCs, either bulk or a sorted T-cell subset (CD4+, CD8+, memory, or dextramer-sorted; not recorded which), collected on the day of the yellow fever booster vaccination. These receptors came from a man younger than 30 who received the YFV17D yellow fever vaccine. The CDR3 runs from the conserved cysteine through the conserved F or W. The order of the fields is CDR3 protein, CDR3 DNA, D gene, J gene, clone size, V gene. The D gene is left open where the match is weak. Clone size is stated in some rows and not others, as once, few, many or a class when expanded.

CASSSDGYEQYF TGTGCCAGCAGCTCGGACGGCTACGAGCAGTACTTC . TRBJ2-7 many TRBV7-2
CAWSPVGGNEQFF TGTGCCTGGAGTCCGGTCGGTGGGAATGAGCAGTTCTTC . TRBJ2-1 many TRBV30
CASSLDSGGSYEQYF TGTGCCAGCAGTTTAGATAGCGGGGGCTCCTACGAGCAGTACTTC TRBD2 TRBJ2-7 many TRBV27
CASREDRAIFGETQYF TGTGCCAGCAGAGAGGACAGGGCGATATTCGGGGAGACCCAGTACTTC TRBD1 TRBJ2-5 few TRBV6-5
CASRPTGSGEQFF TGTGCCAGCAGGCCGACAGGGAGCGGTGAGCAGTTCTTC TRBD1 TRBJ2-1 few TRBV7-9
CASSDQGNTGELFF TGCGCCAGCAGCGACCAGGGGAACACCGGGGAGCTGTTTTTT . TRBJ2-2 many TRBV5-1
CDTSRGPVGQISTDTQYF TGTGACACCAGCAGAGGACCCGTGGGACAGATAAGCACAGATACGCAGTATTTT TRBD1 TRBJ2-3 . TRBV15
CASSLAQGREAFF TGCGCCAGCAGCTTGGCGCAGGGGAGGGAAGCTTTCTTT . TRBJ1-1 many TRBV5-1
CSARGRREANQPQHF TGCAGTGCTAGAGGGAGAAGGGAGGCCAATCAGCCCCAGCATTTT . TRBJ1-5 . TRBV20-1
CASSHRGRGYEQYF TGTGCCAGCAGCCACCGCGGGCGCGGTTACGAGCAGTACTTC . TRBJ2-7 many TRBV6-2/TRBV6-3
CASHLAPRDSGANVLTF TGTGCCAGTCACCTGGCCCCTCGTGATTCTGGGGCCAACGTCCTGACTTTC . TRBJ2-6 . TRBV6-1
CASSLVGSYGYTF TGTGCCAGCAGCTTGGTAGGCAGCTATGGCTACACCTTC . TRBJ1-2 many TRBV5-6
CASSSSGADYEQYF TGTGCCAGCAGTTCAAGTGGGGCCGACTACGAGCAGTACTTC . TRBJ2-7 . TRBV7-6
CSARTGGRETQYF TGCAGTGCTAGGACAGGGGGCCGAGAGACCCAGTACTTC TRBD1 TRBJ2-5 many TRBV20-1
CASSYSRGSEAFF TGTGCCAGCAGTTACTCCAGGGGTTCTGAAGCTTTCTTT . TRBJ1-1 many TRBV6-5
CASSNIRETYGYTF TGTGCCAGCAGTAATATTAGGGAGACCTATGGCTACACCTTC . TRBJ1-2 many TRBV7-9
CASSLSPSLGTGELFF TGTGCCAGCAGCTTAAGCCCTAGCCTAGGCACCGGGGAGCTGTTTTTT . TRBJ2-2 many TRBV7-3
CSARDVKGLYEQYF TGCAGTGCTAGAGATGTGAAGGGCCTCTACGAGCAGTACTTC . TRBJ2-7 many TRBV20-1
CASKDRGTEAFF TGTGCCAGCAAAGACAGGGGCACTGAAGCTTTCTTT TRBD1 TRBJ1-1 few TRBV25-1
CASRWRETQYF TGTGCCAGCAGGTGGCGGGAGACCCAGTACTTC . TRBJ2-5 few TRBV7-2
CASSLEAGGSYEQYF TGTGCCAGCAGCTTAGAGGCAGGAGGCTCCTACGAGCAGTACTTC . TRBJ2-7 few TRBV7-9
CSVDGVSYNEQFF TGCAGCGTTGATGGGGTTTCCTACAATGAGCAGTTCTTC . TRBJ2-1 few TRBV29-1
CASSFQRGSQETQYF TGTGCCAGCAGCTTCCAGCGGGGGTCACAAGAGACCCAGTACTTC TRBD2 TRBJ2-5 many TRBV7-2
CASSSPVANPYNEQFF TGTGCCAGCAGCTCCCCAGTTGCTAATCCATACAATGAGCAGTTCTTC . TRBJ2-1 few TRBV5-5
CASNRGAGFTDTQYF TGCGCCAGCAACAGGGGCGCAGGATTTACGGATACGCAGTATTTT TRBD1 TRBJ2-3 many TRBV5-1
CSVDAGAVNTEAFF TGCAGCGTTGATGCTGGGGCAGTGAACACTGAAGCTTTCTTT . TRBJ1-1 many TRBV29-1
CASSGTVGGYTF TGTGCCAGCAGCGGGACAGTTGGTGGCTACACCTTC TRBD1 TRBJ1-2 . TRBV5-4
CAISGPTGGPGELFF TGTGCCATCAGTGGCCCCACCGGGGGGCCCGGGGAGCTGTTTTTT . TRBJ2-2 many TRBV10-3
CASSLRQGAWGEQYF TGTGCCAGCAGCTTGCGGCAGGGGGCCTGGGGGGAGCAGTACTTC TRBD1 TRBJ2-7 many TRBV11-2
CASRSGTGELFF TGCGCCAGCAGGTCGGGTACCGGGGAGCTGTTTTTT . TRBJ2-2 few TRBV5-1
CSVEVRTYEQYF TGCAGCGTTGAAGTACGGACGTACGAGCAGTACTTC . TRBJ2-7 many TRBV29-1
CSVDSRLPGDRGDSPLHF TGCAGCGTGGACTCCCGACTCCCTGGGGACAGGGGGGATTCACCCCTCCACTTT TRBD1 TRBJ1-6 once TRBV29-1
CASSNPRTSDKETQYF TGTGCCAGCAGTAACCCACGGACTAGCGATAAAGAGACCCAGTACTTC TRBD2 TRBJ2-5 many TRBV6-2/TRBV6-3
CSAQPERVSTDTQYF TGCAGTGCTCAACCCGAGCGGGTGTCTACAGATACGCAGTATTTT . TRBJ2-3 many TRBV20-1
CSARASGDEQFF TGCAGCGCGAGGGCTAGCGGGGATGAGCAGTTCTTC TRBD2 TRBJ2-1 many TRBV29-1
CASRRTGEGTDTQYF TGTGCCAGCAGGAGGACAGGAGAGGGCACAGATACGCAGTATTTT TRBD1 TRBJ2-3 few TRBV6-6